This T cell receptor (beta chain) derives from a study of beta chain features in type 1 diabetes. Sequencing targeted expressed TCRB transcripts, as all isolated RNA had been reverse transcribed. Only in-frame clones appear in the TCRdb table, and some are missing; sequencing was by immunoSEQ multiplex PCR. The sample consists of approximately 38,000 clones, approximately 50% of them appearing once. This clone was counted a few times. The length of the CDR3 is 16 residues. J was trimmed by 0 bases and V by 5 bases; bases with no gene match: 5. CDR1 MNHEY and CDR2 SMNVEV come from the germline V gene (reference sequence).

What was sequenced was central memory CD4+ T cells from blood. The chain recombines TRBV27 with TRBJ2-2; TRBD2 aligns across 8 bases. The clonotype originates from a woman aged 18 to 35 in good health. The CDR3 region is CASSPGLASNTGELFF. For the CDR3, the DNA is TGTGCCAGCAGTCCAGGACTAGCCTCGAACACCGGGGAGCTGTTTTTT.